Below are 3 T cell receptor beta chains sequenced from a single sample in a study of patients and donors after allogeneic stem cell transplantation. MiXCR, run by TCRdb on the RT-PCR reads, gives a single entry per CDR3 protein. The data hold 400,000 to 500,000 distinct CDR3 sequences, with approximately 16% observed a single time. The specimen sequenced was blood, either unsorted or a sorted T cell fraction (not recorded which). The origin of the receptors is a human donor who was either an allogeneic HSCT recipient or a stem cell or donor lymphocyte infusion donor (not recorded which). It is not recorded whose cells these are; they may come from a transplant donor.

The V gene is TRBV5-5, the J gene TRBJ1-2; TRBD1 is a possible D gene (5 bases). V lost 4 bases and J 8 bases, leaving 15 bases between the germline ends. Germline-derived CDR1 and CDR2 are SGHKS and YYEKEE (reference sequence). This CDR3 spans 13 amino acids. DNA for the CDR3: TGTGCCAGCAGCGCCGACGGGGCGGGGGGCTACACCTTC. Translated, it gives CASSADGAGGYTF. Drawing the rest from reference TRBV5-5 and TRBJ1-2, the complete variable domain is DAGVTQSPTHLIKTRGQQVTLRCSPISGHKSVSWYQQVLGQGPQFIFQYYEKEERGRGNFPDRFSARQFPNYSSELNVNALLLGDSALYLCASSADGAGGYTFGSGTRLTVV.

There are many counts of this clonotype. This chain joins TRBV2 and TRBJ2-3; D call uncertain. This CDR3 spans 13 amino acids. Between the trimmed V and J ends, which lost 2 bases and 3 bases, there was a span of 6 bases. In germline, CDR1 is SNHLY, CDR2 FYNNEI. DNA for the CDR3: TGTGCCAGCAGTGAAAGGCAGACAGATACGCAGTATTTT. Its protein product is CASSERQTDTQYF.

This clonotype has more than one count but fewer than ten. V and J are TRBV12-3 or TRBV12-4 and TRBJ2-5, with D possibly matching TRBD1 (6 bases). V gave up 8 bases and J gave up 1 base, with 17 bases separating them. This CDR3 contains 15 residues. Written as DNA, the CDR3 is TGTGCCAGCTCTCCGGGCAGGGGCCCCCAAGAGACCCAGTACTTC. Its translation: CASSPGRGPQETQYF.